This is a list of T cell receptor beta chains from one sample in a study of control samples from healthy donors and cancer patients. Sequencing used immunoSEQ multiplex PCR; TCRdb keeps in-frame clones, though not all of them. The data hold tens of thousands of clones, with nearly 90% observed a single time. The sequenced material came from blood. Receptors were obtained from a man aged 50 or older in good health. The CDR3 runs from the conserved cysteine through the conserved F or W. A D gene is named only where the DNA matches it firmly. A row's size may be missing; if present it is once, few, many or a size class.

clone_size,d_call,v_call,j_call,cdr3_nt,cdr3_aa
.,.,TRBV19,TRBJ1-3,TGTGCCAGTAGCCGACAGGTTTCTGGAAACACCATATATTTT,CASSRQVSGNTIYF
.,.,TRBV7-2,TRBJ2-3,TGTGCCAGCAGCTTAGGGGTAGCGAACACAGATACGCAGTATTTT,CASSLGVANTDTQYF
.,TRBD2,TRBV2,TRBJ2-1,TGTGCCAGCAGGCCCAATCTAGCGGGGGGGCCGGTTGAGCAGTTCTTC,CASRPNLAGGPVEQFF
.,.,TRBV3-1/TRBV3-2,TRBJ1-1,TGTGCCAGCAGCGGGACACTGAACACTGAAGCTTTCTTT,CASSGTLNTEAFF
few,TRBD2,TRBV29-1,TRBJ2-1,TGCAGCGCCCAGACTAGCGGGGGCCCAAATGAGCAGTTCTTC,CSAQTSGGPNEQFF
.,TRBD1,TRBV25-1,TRBJ1-3,TGTGCCAGCAGTCCTCCAGGGGGAGGAAACACCATATATTTT,CASSPPGGGNTIYF
.,TRBD1,TRBV5-1,TRBJ2-2,TGCGCCAGCAGCCCGCCGGCAGGGGGTTACACCGGGGAGCTGTTTTTT,CASSPPAGGYTGELFF
.,.,TRBV11-2,TRBJ2-7,TGTGCCAGCAGCTTAGATTCTAGGGGCGAGCAGTACTTC,CASSLDSRGEQYF
.,.,TRBV12-2,TRBJ2-7,TGTGCAAGTCGCCCCGACCTTCCTTACAGGGAATCGCCCTACGAGCAGTACTTC,CASRPDLPYRESPYEQYF
.,.,TRBV5-1,TRBJ2-5,TGCGCCAGCAGCTTTTCGGGGGGCGAATGGAGAGAGACCCAGTACTTC,CASSFSGGEWRETQYF
.,TRBD1,TRBV6-4,TRBJ2-1,TGTGCCAGCAGCCGGGACAGGGGCGATGAGCAGTTCTTC,CASSRDRGDEQFF
.,TRBD1,TRBV19,TRBJ1-1,TGTGCCAGTACCCCGGGCAGGGGGCTCGGAAACACTGAAGCTTTCTTT,CASTPGRGLGNTEAFF
.,TRBD2,TRBV2,TRBJ2-7,TGTGCCAGCAACGGCGGGGGGACCTACGAGCAGTACTTC,CASNGGGTYEQYF
.,.,TRBV25-1,TRBJ2-1,TGTGCCAGCAGTGAATTTCCGGGGACAAACAATGAGCAGTTCTTC,CASSEFPGTNNEQFF
.,TRBD1,TRBV6-5,TRBJ2-7,TGTGCCAGCAGCCCCGGACAGGGGAGATTCAACGAGCAGTACTTC,CASSPGQGRFNEQYF
.,TRBD2,TRBV28,TRBJ2-1,TGTGCCAGCACTCCTAGGAGGCCTAGCGGTTACAATGAGCAGTTCTTC,CASTPRRPSGYNEQFF
.,.,TRBV18,TRBJ2-2,TGTGCCAGCTCACCGAACACCGGGGAGCTGTTTTTT,CASSPNTGELFF
.,.,TRBV27,TRBJ1-5,TGTGCCAGCAGTTTAGACGTAAGTCAGCCCCAGCATTTT,CASSLDVSQPQHF
.,.,TRBV30,TRBJ1-2,TGTGCCTGGAGTTCAGAACACAGGAGCGAAAACTATGGCTACACCTTC,CAWSSEHRSENYGYTF
once,.,TRBV30,TRBJ2-2,TGTGCCTGGAGTATAAGGGGCACCGGGGAGCTGTTTTTT,CAWSIRGTGELFF
once,TRBD1,TRBV15,TRBJ2-5,TGTGCCACCAGCAGAGGCCAGGGGGACCAAGAGACCCAGTACTTC,CATSRGQGDQETQYF
few,.,TRBV12-3/TRBV12-4,TRBJ1-3,TGTGCCACCTCAGACGGAGGAAACACCATATATTTT,CATSDGGNTIYF
.,.,TRBV7-9,TRBJ1-1,TGTGCCAGCAGCTTAGGTTCCGGGTCAGGCACTGAAGCTTTCTTT,CASSLGSGSGTEAFF
.,TRBD1,TRBV18,TRBJ1-2,TGTGCCAGCTCACCTCCACGACAGGGGGCCTTAGGGGGCTACACCTTC,CASSPPRQGALGGYTF
.,.,TRBV3-1/TRBV3-2,TRBJ2-1,TGTGCCAGCAGCCAATTCCTAGCGACGCACAATGAGCAGTTCTTC,CASSQFLATHNEQFF
.,TRBD2,TRBV24-1,TRBJ2-5,TGTGCCACCAGTGATCTGAAGCGGGGCCCGCAAGAGACCCAGTACTTC,CATSDLKRGPQETQYF